The 23 T cell receptor beta chains below were found in one sample sequenced in a study of T cells in Graves' hyperthyroidism and ophthalmopathy. Authors of the study amplified TCR beta CDR3 regions from RNA transcripts. The HTBI set primed first-round TCR CDR3 RT-PCR. Each CDR3 protein is one row after TCRdb ran MiXCR on the multiplex PCR reads. Counted here are hundreds of thousands of distinct CDR3 sequences, more than 12% occurring once; the ten biggest clones make up approximately 13%. The sequenced sample consisted of blood. The receptors here all came from a woman aged 45-65 years with Graves' ophthalmopathy.

This clonotype was seen a handful of times. V and J are TRBV4-2 and TRBJ2-2, with TRBD2 matching over 11 bases. CDR1 LGHNA and CDR2 YNFKEQ come from the germline V gene. V shed 0 bases and J 0 bases; nucleotides not matched to a gene: 3. The CDR3 spans 18 residues. As DNA, the CDR3 is TGTGCCAGCAGCCAAGAGATACTAGCGGGAGCGAACACCGGGGAGCTGTTTTTT. Translated: CASSQEILAGANTGELFF.

This clonotype was recorded a few times. The V and J genes are TRBV2 and TRBJ2-7; TRBD1 is a possible D gene (5 bases). Germline V gene sequence: CDR1 SNHLY, CDR2 FYNNEI. V gave up 4 bases and J gave up 6 bases, with 7 bases separating them. The CDR3 runs to 11 residues. For the CDR3, the DNA is TGTGCCAGCAGTGTCCAGGGCGAGCAGTACTTC. This sequence encodes CASSVQGEQYF.

This clonotype was counted ten times or more. This chain joins TRBV20-1 and TRBJ2-5; D remains unclear. Trimming stripped 4 bases from V and 5 bases from J, with 8 bases between. The CDR3 has 11 residues. CDR1 is DFQATT and CDR2 is SNEGSKA in the germline V gene (reference sequence). CDR3 residues: CSAISRETQYF. In DNA form, the CDR3 reads TGCAGTGCTATTTCGCGGGAGACCCAGTACTTC.

In the case of this clonotype: This may arise from a read error, as a much more abundant clone is one base away. The chain links TRBV12-3 or TRBV12-4 to TRBJ2-4; D remains unclear. CDR3 length: 14 amino acids. In DNA form, the CDR3 reads TGTGCCAGCACGGCACCGATAGCCAAAAACATTCAGTGCTTC. This sequence encodes CASTAPIAKNIQCF.

This clonotype has a count of ten or more. The chain carries TRBV7-3 and TRBJ2-1; 11 bases agree with TRBD2. CDR1 is SGHTA, CDR2 FQGTGA, per germline. The CDR3 extends over 15 amino acids. J lost 7 bases, V lost 0 bases, and 2 bases had no gene match. The CDR3 bases are TGTGCCAGCAGCTTAACGGGACTAGCGGAAAATGAGCAGTTCTTC. Translated: CASSLTGLAENEQFF.

This clonotype was observed at least ten times. The rearrangement links TRBV19 to TRBJ2-7, with D possibly being TRBD1 (5 bases). The CDR3 sequence is 12 residues long. V was shortened by 8 bases and J by 4 bases, with 12 bases between the two germline ends. Germline V gene sequence: CDR1 LNHDA, CDR2 SQIVND (reference sequence). The CDR3 coding sequence is TGTGCCAGTGGGGCCGGGCGTTACGAGCAGTACTTC. Translation: CASGAGRYEQYF. Together with reference TRBV19 and TRBJ2-7, the CDR3 gives the full variable domain: DGGITQSPKYLFRKEGQNVTLSCEQNLNHDAMYWYRQDPGQGLRLIYYSQIVNDFQKGDIAEGYSVSREKKESFPLTVTSAQKNPTAFYLCASGAGRYEQYFGPGTRLTVT.

In this sample, this clonotype turned up many times. The V call is TRBV5-1, the J call TRBJ2-6; D call uncertain. CDR3 length: 15 residues. Germline V CDR1 and CDR2: SGHRS, YFSETQ. V was pared by 1 base and J by 2 bases, with 7 bases between. CDR3 loop: CASSLLWAGANVLTF. The CDR3 nucleotides read TGCGCCAGCAGCTTGTTGTGGGCTGGGGCCAACGTCCTGACTTTC.

The CDR3 DNA is TGTGCCAGCACTCCAGGCGGGACAGGAGTCGGGGAGACCCAGTACTTC. Protein: CASTPGGTGVGETQYF. V is TRBV25-1 and J is TRBJ2-5, with 8 bases matching TRBD1. Germline V gene data show CDR1 as MGHDK and CDR2 as SYGVNS. This CDR3 has 16 amino acids. V shed 7 bases, J shed 5 bases, and the junction held 15 bases outside the gene matches. Supplemented by reference TRBV25-1 and TRBJ2-5, the full variable domain reads EADIYQTPRYLVIGTGKKITLECSQTMGHDKMYWYQQDPGMELHLIHYSYGVNSTEKGDLSSESTVSRIRTEHFPLTLESARPSHTSQYLCASTPGGTGVGETQYFGPGTRLLVL.

The rearrangement uses TRBV12-3 or TRBV12-4 and TRBJ1-2; no clear D. The CDR3 is made up of 12 amino acids. The V gene lost 5 bases and the J gene lost 2 bases, with 6 bases spanning the gap. CDR3 amino acids: CASSPHNYGYTF. Written as DNA, the CDR3 is TGTGCCAGCAGTCCTCACAACTATGGCTACACCTTC.

The chain carries TRBV19 and TRBJ1-3; D is unclear. Between the trimmed V and J ends, which lost 4 bases and 0 bases, there was a span of 13 bases. This CDR3 is 16 amino acids long. Per germline, CDR1 LNHDA and CDR2 SQIVND (reference sequence). The CDR3: CASSNPGASSGNTIYF. The CDR3 coding sequence is TGTGCCAGTAGTAACCCGGGCGCTAGCTCTGGAAACACCATATATTTT. Full variable domain (rest looked up from reference TRBV19 and TRBJ1-3): DGGITQSPKYLFRKEGQNVTLSCEQNLNHDAMYWYRQDPGQGLRLIYYSQIVNDFQKGDIAEGYSVSREKKESFPLTVTSAQKNPTAFYLCASSNPGASSGNTIYFGEGSWLTVV.

This clonotype was picked up many times. The CDR3 sequence is CASSPTDRAYEQYF. The CDR3 DNA follows: TGTGCCAGCAGCCCGACGGACAGGGCCTACGAGCAGTACTTC. This chain uses TRBV6-2 or TRBV6-3 with TRBJ2-7; 8 bases line up with TRBD1. The CDR3 runs to 14 residues. The V segment lost 6 bases and the J segment 2 bases; nucleotides outside the gene matches: 6. Germline CDR1 is MNHEY and CDR2 is SVGEGT.

This clonotype was found a few times. This chain joins TRBV5-1 and TRBJ2-6; 10 bases agree with TRBD2. This CDR3 is built from 19 residues. Trimming cost V 0 bases and J 5 bases; bases outside gene matches: 11. From germline, CDR1 is SGHRS and CDR2 YFSETQ. The CDR3 nucleotides read TGCGCCAGCAGCTTGGTTAGCGGGAGGACCTCAGGCTGGGCCAACGTCCTGACTTTC. Translation: CASSLVSGRTSGWANVLTF.

This clonotype appeared many times. V and J are TRBV6-2 or TRBV6-3 and TRBJ1-5; D ambiguous. Trimming took 5 bases from V and 6 from J, leaving 17 bases between them. The CDR3 is 15 residues long. The V gene's germline CDR1 is MNHEY and CDR2 SVGEGT. The CDR3 is CASSTTPVWVQPQHF. CDR3 sequence (DNA): TGTGCCAGCAGTACGACTCCCGTATGGGTTCAGCCCCAGCATTTT.

This clonotype was found many times. The J gene is TRBJ2-5, the V gene TRBV7-8; weak D call: TRBD1 (6 bases). Germline V lookup: CDR1 SGHVS, CDR2 FQNEAQ. The V and J ends lost 3 bases and 1 base respectively, with 12 bases between them. The CDR3 spans 15 residues. CDR3 in DNA: TGTGCCAGCAGCTTTACAGGGAATCTCCAAGAGACCCAGTACTTC. Translating it yields CASSFTGNLQETQYF. Supplemented by reference TRBV7-8 and TRBJ2-5, the full variable domain reads GAGVSQSPRYKVAKRGQDVALRCDPISGHVSLFWYQQALGQGPEFLTYFQNEAQLDKSGLPSDRFFAERPEGSVSTLKIQRTQQEDSAVYLCASSFTGNLQETQYFGPGTRLLVL.

This clonotype was found once. A read error may account for a junction end that differs from germline. CDR3 region: CASGLRVIISGTHANNEQFF. The CDR3, as DNA: TGTGCCAGCGGCTTAAGGGTAATTATTTCGGGGACTCACGCCAACAATGAGCAGTTCTTC. This chain uses TRBV11-2 with TRBJ2-1; a weak D match, TRBD2 (6 bases). This CDR3 is 20 amino acids long. Germline V lookup: CDR1 SGHAT, CDR2 FQNNGV.

This clonotype was counted ten times or more. The chain couples TRBV7-2 to TRBJ1-5; the D is unclear. The CDR3 length is 13 residues. Trimming shortened V by 2 bases and J by 7 bases, and 9 bases separated the two germline ends. CDR1 is SGHTA, CDR2 FQGNSA, per germline. The CDR3 protein is CASSLNVGQPQHF. The CDR3, as DNA: TGTGCCAGCAGCTTAAATGTGGGCCAGCCCCAGCATTTT.

This chain joins TRBV4-3 and TRBJ2-1; possibly TRBD2 for D (6 bases). CDR1 and CDR2 (germline): LGHNA, YSLEER. Trimming left V 0 bases short and J 3 bases short, with 15 bases between. The CDR3 contains 17 residues. The CDR3 loop reads CASSQEGAGRGYNEQFF. CDR3 DNA sequence: TGCGCCAGCAGCCAAGAGGGAGCCGGGCGGGGCTACAATGAGCAGTTCTTC.

This rearrangement joins TRBV20-1 to TRBJ2-1; TRBD2 matches 7 bases. Per the germline V gene, CDR1 is DFQATT and CDR2 is SNEGSKA (reference sequence). The CDR3 is 14 residues long. V lost 3 bases to trimming and J lost 3 bases; unmatched junction nucleotides: 5. Here the CDR3 DNA reads TGCAGTGCTAGGGGGGGGGGGGACTACAATGAGCAGTTCTTC. This sequence encodes CSARGGGDYNEQFF.

This clonotype was seen a few times. The genes are TRBV6-1 and TRBJ1-4; D is unresolved. Germline assignment: CDR1 MNHNS and CDR2 SASEGT. CDR3 length: 14 amino acids. V lost 5 bases, J lost 0 bases, and 7 bases lay in between. The CDR3 spells CASSQTTTNEKLFF. CDR3 nucleotide sequence: TGTGCCAGCAGTCAGACAACAACTAATGAAAAACTGTTTTTT.

This clonotype turned up a few times. The J gene is TRBJ2-2, the V gene TRBV20-1, with 11 bases identical to TRBD2. Per the germline V gene, CDR1 is DFQATT and CDR2 is SNEGSKA (reference sequence). This CDR3 comprises 15 residues. J lost 7 bases, V lost 6 bases, and 10 bases had no gene match. The CDR3: CSAWGSGRADGELFF. CDR3 nucleotides: TGCAGTGCCTGGGGTAGCGGGAGGGCCGACGGGGAGCTGTTTTTT.

This clonotype appeared many times. This chain links TRBV11-3 with TRBJ2-1; D is undetermined. V dropped 1 base and J dropped 0 bases, with 10 bases sitting between them. CDR1 is SGHNT and CDR2 is YENEEA in the germline V gene. The CDR3 is 16 residues long. CDR3 sequence: CASSLVGSSSYNEQFF. CDR3 sequence (DNA): TGTGCCAGCAGCTTAGTAGGTAGTAGCTCCTACAATGAGCAGTTCTTC. Drawing the rest from reference TRBV11-3 and TRBJ2-1, the complete variable domain is EAGVVQSPRYKIIEKKQPVAFWCNPISGHNTLYWYLQNLGQGPELLIRYENEEAVDDSQLPKDRFSAERLKGVDSTLKIQPAELGDSAVYLCASSLVGSSSYNEQFFGPGTRLTVL.

This clonotype was seen repeatedly, ten times or more. The chain recombines TRBV12-3 or TRBV12-4 with TRBJ2-1, with TRBD2 matching over 8 bases. Trimming removed 4 bases from V and 9 bases from J; junction bases left unmatched: 14. The CDR3 spans 16 residues. The CDR3 bases are TGTGCCAGCAGTTATACTACCGGGACTAGAGTACGTGAGCAGTTCTTC. This translates into CASSYTTGTRVREQFF.

Only a few counts were recorded for this clonotype. V usage is TRBV12-3 or TRBV12-4 and J usage is TRBJ2-1; a possible D gene is TRBD2 (6 bases). Trimming removed 5 bases at V and 5 bases at J, with 13 bases between. This CDR3 has 14 amino acids. This CDR3 reads CASSPLRGNNEQFF. DNA for the CDR3: TGTGCCAGCAGTCCCCTTCGCGGGAACAATGAGCAGTTCTTC.